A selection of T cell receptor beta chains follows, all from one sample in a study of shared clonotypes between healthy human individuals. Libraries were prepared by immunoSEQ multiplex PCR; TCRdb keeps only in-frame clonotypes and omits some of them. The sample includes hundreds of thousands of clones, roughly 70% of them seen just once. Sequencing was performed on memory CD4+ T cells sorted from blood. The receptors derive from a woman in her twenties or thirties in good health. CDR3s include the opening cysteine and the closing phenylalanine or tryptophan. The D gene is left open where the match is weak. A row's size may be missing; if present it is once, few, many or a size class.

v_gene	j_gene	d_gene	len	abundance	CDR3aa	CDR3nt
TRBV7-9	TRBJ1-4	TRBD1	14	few	CASSRGTGSEKLFF	TGTGCCAGCAGCAGAGGGACAGGGAGTGAAAAACTGTTTTTT
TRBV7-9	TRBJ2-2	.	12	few	CASRGGTGELFF	TGTGCCAGCAGGGGTGGCACCGGGGAGCTGTTTTTT
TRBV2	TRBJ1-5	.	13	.	CASTAGLNQPQHF	TGTGCCAGCACCGCAGGGTTAAATCAGCCCCAGCATTTT
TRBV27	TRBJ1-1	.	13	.	CASRDTMNTEAFF	TGTGCCAGCCGGGACACCATGAACACTGAAGCTTTCTTT
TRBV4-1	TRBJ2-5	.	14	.	CASSPTGAQETQYF	TGCGCCAGCAGTCCGACCGGGGCTCAAGAGACCCAGTACTTC
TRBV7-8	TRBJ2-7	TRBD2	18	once	CASSYPTRFAGVTYEQYF	TGTGCCAGCAGTTACCCGACGCGGTTTGCGGGAGTCACCTACGAGCAGTACTTC
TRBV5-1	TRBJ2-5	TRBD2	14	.	CASSLATAGETQYF	TGCGCCAGCAGCTTGGCGACAGCGGGGGAGACCCAGTACTTC
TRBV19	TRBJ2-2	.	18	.	CASSGWVWGKSNTGELFF	TGTGCCAGTAGTGGCTGGGTGTGGGGGAAATCGAACACCGGGGAGCTGTTTTTT
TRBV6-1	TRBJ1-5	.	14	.	CASDRSMSNQPQHF	TGTGCCAGCGACAGGAGTATGAGCAATCAGCCCCAGCATTTT
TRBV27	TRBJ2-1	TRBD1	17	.	CASSRKAYRGLYNEQFF	TGTGCCAGCAGTCGAAAAGCCTACAGGGGCCTATACAATGAGCAGTTCTTC
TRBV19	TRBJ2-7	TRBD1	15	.	CASSIGTARAYEQYF	TGTGCCAGTAGTATCGGGACAGCCAGGGCCTACGAGCAGTACTTC
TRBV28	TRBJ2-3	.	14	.	CASLTSGGPGTQYF	TGTGCCAGCCTCACGTCCGGAGGGCCGGGTACGCAGTATTTT
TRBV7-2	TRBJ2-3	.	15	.	CASSQRISGTDTQYF	TGTGCCAGCAGCCAGAGGATTAGCGGAACAGATACGCAGTATTTT
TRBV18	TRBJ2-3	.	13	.	CASSPNPTDTQYF	TGTGCCAGCTCACCAAATCCCACAGATACGCAGTATTTT
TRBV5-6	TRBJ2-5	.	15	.	CASSLKGSYQETQYF	TGTGCCAGCAGCTTGAAGGGATCCTACCAAGAGACCCAGTACTTC
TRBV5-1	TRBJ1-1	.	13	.	CASSLVSNTEAFF	TGCGCCAGCAGCTTGGTTTCGAACACTGAAGCTTTCTTT
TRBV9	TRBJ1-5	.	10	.	CASSVGAQHF	TGTGCCAGCAGCGTAGGAGCCCAGCATTTT